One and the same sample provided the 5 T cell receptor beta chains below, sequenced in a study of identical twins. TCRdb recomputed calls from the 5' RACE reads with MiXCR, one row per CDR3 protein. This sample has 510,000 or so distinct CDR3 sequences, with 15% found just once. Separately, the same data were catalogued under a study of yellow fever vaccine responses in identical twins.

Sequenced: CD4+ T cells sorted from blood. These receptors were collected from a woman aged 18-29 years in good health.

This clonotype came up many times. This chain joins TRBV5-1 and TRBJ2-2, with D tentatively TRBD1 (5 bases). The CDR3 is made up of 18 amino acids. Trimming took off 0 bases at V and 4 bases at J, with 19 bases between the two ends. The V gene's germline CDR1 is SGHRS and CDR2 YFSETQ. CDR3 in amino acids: CASSLVSFGQGVTGELFF. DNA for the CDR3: TGCGCCAGCAGCTTGGTGTCTTTCGGCCAGGGTGTCACCGGGGAGCTGTTTTTT. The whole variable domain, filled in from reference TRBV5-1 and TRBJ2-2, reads KAGVTQTPRYLIKTRGQQVTLSCSPISGHRSVSWYQQTPGQGLQFLFEYFSETQRNKGNFPGRFSGRQFSNSRSEMNVSTLELGDSALYLCASSLVSFGQGVTGELFFGEGSRLTVL.

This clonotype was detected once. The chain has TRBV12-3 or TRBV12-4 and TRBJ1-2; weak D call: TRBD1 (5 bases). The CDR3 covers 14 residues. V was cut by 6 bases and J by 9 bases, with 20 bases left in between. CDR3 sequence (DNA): TGTGCCAGCAGCCAAGGACAACCTATATCGAGCTACACCTTC. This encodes CASSQGQPISSYTF.

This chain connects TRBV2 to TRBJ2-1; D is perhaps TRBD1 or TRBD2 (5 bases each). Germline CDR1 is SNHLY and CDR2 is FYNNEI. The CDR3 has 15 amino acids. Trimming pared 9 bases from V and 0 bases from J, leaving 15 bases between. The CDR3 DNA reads TGTGCCAGTAGGGAGACAGAGAGCTCCTACAATGAGCAGTTCTTC. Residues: CASRETESSYNEQFF.

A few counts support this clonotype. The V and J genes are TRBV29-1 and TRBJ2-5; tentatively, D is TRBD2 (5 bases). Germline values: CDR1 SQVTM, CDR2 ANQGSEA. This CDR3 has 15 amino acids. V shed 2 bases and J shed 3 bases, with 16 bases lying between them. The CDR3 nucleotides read TGCAGCGTTGAAAGCCCTAGCCCAATTAAAGAGACCCAGTACTTC. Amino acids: CSVESPSPIKETQYF.

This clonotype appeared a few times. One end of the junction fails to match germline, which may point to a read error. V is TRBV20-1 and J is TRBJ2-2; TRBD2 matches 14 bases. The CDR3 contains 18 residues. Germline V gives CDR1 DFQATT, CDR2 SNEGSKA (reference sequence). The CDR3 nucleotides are TGCAGTGCTCCCCGGAGGACTAGCGGGGGGCCAGAAGTGAGGGAACTGTTTTTT. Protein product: CSAPRRTSGGPEVRELFF.